This T cell receptor beta chain was captured by sequencing in a study of identical twins. TCRdb re-analysed the 5' RACE reads in MiXCR, keeping a single row per CDR3 protein. The data show 500,000 to 550,000 distinct CDR3 sequences, with 20% to 25% seen just once and approximately 0.5% held by the top ten. These data were also reused for a study on yellow fever vaccine responses in identical twins.

Sequenced sample: CD4+ T cells sorted from blood. This TCR was sampled from a young woman in good health.

The CDR3 spells CASSWGQGPGANVLTF. Written as DNA, the CDR3 is TGCGCCAGCAGCTGGGGACAGGGACCTGGGGCCAACGTCCTGACTTTC. This chain links TRBV5-1 with TRBJ2-6, with 9 bases lining up with TRBD1. The CDR3 consists of 16 residues. V was clipped by 3 bases and J by 2 bases; unmatched bases: 3. Germline loops: CDR1 SGHRS, CDR2 YFSETQ.